The TCR beta chain described here comes from a study of post-analysis software for immune sequencing data. Overall study results and limits: Controls had lower frequencies than patients of about 5 TRBV segments, which included TRBV5-6, TRBV5-1 and TRBV20-1. Normalized Chao1 diversity was significantly lower in multiple sclerosis patients than in controls.

Turning to this clonotype: Its specificity is not known.

The length of the CDR3 is 14 residues. Germline lookup yields CDR1 SQVTM and CDR2 ANQGSEA. With V trimmed by 4 bases and J by 5 bases, 7 bases remained unmatched. TCR beta cDNA libraries had unique molecular identifiers. TCRdb redid the calling of the PCR reads with MiXCR, one entry per CDR3 protein. The table includes under 200,000 distinct CDR3 sequences, 25% to 35% detected once. The receptor's source is a girl aged 2-17 years with multiple sclerosis. The V and J genes are TRBV29-1 and TRBJ2-2; 7 nucleotides align to TRBD1. The sample comprised blood. CDR3 nucleotide sequence: TGCAGCGTTGGACAGGGTATATCGACCGGGGAGCTGTTTTTT. This translates into CSVGQGISTGELFF.